This entry lists 27 T cell receptor beta chains sequenced from one sample in a study of blood T cells in healthy people across ages. PCR was performed a second time for about 7 to 12 cycles using a sample-barcoded 5' primer and a J-beta primer mix. TCRdb used MiXCR to reprocess the 5' RACE reads, holding one entry per CDR3 protein. Here the sample spans approximately 1,100,000 distinct CDR3 sequences, over 35% being singletons. The sequenced material came from blood. All receptors come from a woman aged 55-69 years in good health.

The chain employs TRBV7-9 and TRBJ2-5, with D possibly being TRBD1 (6 bases). Trimming cost V 5 bases and J 0 bases, with 10 bases left between them. The CDR3 loop spans 14 amino acids. Germline V gene sequence: CDR1 SEHNR, CDR2 FQNEAQ (reference sequence). Here the CDR3 reads CASSIGQNQETQYF. In DNA, the CDR3 is TGTGCCAGCAGCATAGGACAGAACCAAGAGACCCAGTACTTC.

The chain's CDR3 is CASSVLAGGPSDTQYF. The CDR3 coding sequence is TGTGCCAGCAGTGTACTAGCGGGAGGGCCGTCAGATACGCAGTATTTT. V gene TRBV27 combines with J gene TRBJ2-3; 13 bases are shared with TRBD2. The V segment lost 5 bases and the J segment 4 bases; nucleotides outside the gene matches: 6. Germline V gene lookup returns CDR1 MNHEY and CDR2 SMNVEV (reference sequence). The CDR3 is 16 amino acids.

At least ten counts were recorded for this clonotype. This chain connects TRBV7-2 to TRBJ1-4, with D unresolved. CDR3 size: 15 residues. Per the germline V gene, CDR1 is SGHTA and CDR2 is FQGNSA. Deletions cut 0 bases from V and 4 bases from J, with 9 bases between. The CDR3: CASSLAGTYNEKLFF. As DNA, the CDR3 is TGTGCCAGCAGCTTAGCGGGAACTTATAATGAAAAACTGTTTTTT.

The chain recombines TRBV20-1 with TRBJ1-5; 8 bases line up with TRBD1. This CDR3 spans 14 amino acids. The germline gives CDR1 DFQATT, CDR2 SNEGSKA (reference sequence). The V and J ends lost 1 base and 5 bases, in that order; junction bases with no gene match: 4. The CDR3 spells CSARAYRGDQPQHF. As DNA, the CDR3 is TGCAGTGCTAGAGCGTACAGGGGGGATCAGCCCCAGCATTTT.

This rearrangement joins TRBV20-1 to TRBJ2-1, with 13 bases lining up with TRBD2. Losses at the gene ends were 0 bases for V and 7 bases for J; bases not matched to a gene: 12. Germline V CDR1 and CDR2: DFQATT, SNEGSKA (reference sequence). The CDR3 is made up of 18 amino acids. The CDR3 spells CSARDLRGLAGTENEQFF. The CDR3 coding sequence is TGCAGTGCTAGAGATTTAAGGGGACTAGCGGGAACGGAGAATGAGCAGTTCTTC.

The chain links TRBV13 to TRBJ2-1; 7 bases map to TRBD2. This CDR3 comprises 16 residues. J lost 5 bases, V lost 3 bases, and 10 bases had no gene match. The germline CDR1 and CDR2 sequences are PRHDT and FYEKMQ (reference sequence). This chain's CDR3 is CASSFPGTTANNEQFF. The CDR3 nucleotides are TGTGCCAGCAGCTTCCCCGGGACTACCGCCAACAATGAGCAGTTCTTC.

This clonotype has a handful of counts. This chain joins TRBV12-3 or TRBV12-4 and TRBJ2-5; 7 bases are a match to TRBD2. This CDR3 spans 15 amino acids. Germline trimming cut 1 base from V and 4 bases from J; bases unmatched to any gene: 6. Here the CDR3 reads CASSLVGDYGETQYF. In DNA, the CDR3 is TGTGCCAGCAGTTTAGTCGGGGACTACGGAGAGACCCAGTACTTC.

The gene calls are TRBV13 and TRBJ1-2; unclear D gene. The CDR3 runs 15 residues. Deletions cut 4 bases from V and 4 bases from J, with 16 bases between. Germline CDR1 and CDR2: PRHDT and FYEKMQ (reference sequence). CDR3 protein: CASSYNSGVFYGYTF. The CDR3 DNA sequence: TGTGCCAGCAGCTACAATTCAGGAGTTTTCTATGGCTACACCTTC.

The J gene is TRBJ2-4, the V gene TRBV9, with D possibly TRBD2 on 6 matching bases. The J call is in doubt because the DNA end fits TRBJ2-7 better. The CDR3 consists of 13 residues. Germline V gives CDR1 SGDLS, CDR2 YYNGEE. CDR3 loop: CASSPSTSYEQYF. The CDR3 region has the DNA TGTGCCAGCAGCCCCTCGACTAGTTACGAGCAGTACTTC.

This chain uses TRBV28 with TRBJ2-4; D unresolved. The J call may be in error: the DNA end matches TRBJ2-7 better. The germline V gene has CDR1 MDHEN and CDR2 SYDVKM. The CDR3 contains 15 residues. DNA for the CDR3: TGTGCCAGCAGCGCAGGTGGGGTTATGACCTACGAGCAGTACTTC. Translated, it gives CASSAGGVMTYEQYF.

This chain joins TRBV7-8 and TRBJ2-7; D might be TRBD2 (7 bases). Germline CDR1 and CDR2: SGHVS and FQNEAQ. V dropped 5 bases and J dropped 0 bases, with 11 bases sitting between them. This CDR3 has 14 residues. CDR3 coding DNA: TGTGCCAGCAGCCACAGGGACTACTCCTACGAGCAGTACTTC. Translation: CASSHRDYSYEQYF.

This chain connects TRBV28 to TRBJ1-5; 10 bases are a match to TRBD1. Germline V gives CDR1 MDHEN, CDR2 SYDVKM. The CDR3 loop spans 15 amino acids. V was pared by 6 bases and J by 7 bases, with 9 bases of the junction left unmatched. CDR3 nucleotide sequence: TGTGCCAGCAGCCCCTCGGGACAGGGGTCCCAGCCCCAGCATTTT. The encoded protein is CASSPSGQGSQPQHF.

The table lists this clonotype with a few counts. The chain has TRBV2 and TRBJ1-2; 8 bases match TRBD1. With V trimmed by 0 bases and J by 8 bases, 11 bases remained unmatched. CDR1 SNHLY and CDR2 FYNNEI come from the germline V gene. This CDR3 has 16 residues. The chain's CDR3 is CASSEALQGQGGGYTF. The DNA for the CDR3 is TGTGCCAGCAGTGAAGCGCTTCAAGGACAGGGTGGGGGCTACACCTTC. The whole variable domain, filled in from reference TRBV2 and TRBJ1-2, reads EPEVTQTPSHQVTQMGQEVILRCVPISNHLYFYWYRQILGQKVEFLVSFYNNEISEKSEIFDDQFSVERPDGSNFTLKIRSTKLEDSAMYFCASSEALQGQGGGYTFGSGTRLTVV.

The rearrangement links TRBV5-1 to TRBJ2-3; 9 bases align to TRBD2. Germline V gives CDR1 SGHRS, CDR2 YFSETQ. V lost 4 bases and J lost 5; bases outside the gene matches: 5. The CDR3 has 14 residues. The CDR3 bases are TGCGCCAGCAGCAGGGGACTAGCAATAGATACGCAGTATTTT. Amino acids: CASSRGLAIDTQYF.

The rearrangement joins TRBV10-3 to TRBJ2-3; D is possibly TRBD2 (6 bases). In germline, CDR1 is ENHRY, CDR2 SYGVKD. This CDR3 has 14 amino acids. V lost 4 bases and J 3 bases, leaving 11 bases between the germline ends. The DNA of the CDR3 is TGTGCCATCAGTGGGGCGGGGTCGACAGATACGCAGTATTTT. Its translation is CAISGAGSTDTQYF.

This sequence joins TRBV7-9 and TRBJ1-4; D gene unclear. CDR1 is SEHNR, CDR2 FQNEAQ, per germline (reference sequence). The CDR3 is 14 amino acids. V lost 5 bases to trimming and J lost 5 bases, with 12 bases between them. The CDR3 DNA sequence: TGTGCCAGCAGCATGAGTTTCCCCAATGAAAAACTGTTTTTT. This gives the protein CASSMSFPNEKLFF. Looking up the rest from reference TRBV7-9 and TRBJ1-4 gives the full variable domain: DTGVSQNPRHKITKRGQNVTFRCDPISEHNRLYWYRQTLGQGPEFLTYFQNEAQLEKSRLLSDRFSAERPKGSFSTLEIQRTEQGDSAMYLCASSMSFPNEKLFFGSGTQLSVL.

This clonotype was seen many times. The J gene is TRBJ2-3, the V gene TRBV7-9; D is unresolved. This CDR3 comprises 15 residues. V was trimmed by 5 bases and J by 2 bases, leaving 14 bases between them. Germline values: CDR1 SEHNR, CDR2 FQNEAQ (reference sequence). CDR3 DNA sequence: TGTGCCAGCAGCCCGACTGGCTCCTTCACAGATACGCAGTATTTT. Encoded protein: CASSPTGSFTDTQYF.

CDR3 region: CASSLVADPHYGYTF. Here the CDR3 DNA reads TGCGCCAGCAGCTTGGTGGCCGATCCCCACTATGGCTACACCTTC. The chain carries TRBV5-1 and TRBJ1-2; D remains unclear. This CDR3 comprises 15 residues. V was shortened by 0 bases and J by 3 bases, with 12 bases between the two germline ends. Germline V gene lookup returns CDR1 SGHRS and CDR2 YFSETQ.

The chain combines TRBV6-2 or TRBV6-3 with TRBJ2-7; 7 bases line up with TRBD1. Germline CDR1 MNHEY, CDR2 SVGEGT. There are 14 residues in the CDR3. J lost 0 bases, V lost 5 bases, and 4 bases had no gene match. The CDR3 reads CASSKTGLSYEQYF. CDR3 coding DNA: TGTGCCAGCAGTAAGACAGGGCTCTCCTACGAGCAGTACTTC.

Only a few counts were recorded for this clonotype. The rearrangement joins TRBV2 to TRBJ2-7; 10 nucleotides match TRBD2. There are 14 residues in the CDR3. Germline CDR1 and CDR2: SNHLY and FYNNEI. V was clipped by 5 bases and J by 2 bases; unmatched bases: 3. This CDR3 is CASSITSGAYEQYF. CDR3 coding DNA: TGTGCCAGCAGTATAACTAGCGGGGCCTACGAGCAGTACTTC.

This clonotype appeared once. This rearrangement joins TRBV6-2 or TRBV6-3 to TRBJ1-1; 7 nucleotides agree with TRBD1. This CDR3 region has 14 residues. CDR1 and CDR2 from the germline V gene are MNHEY and SVGEGT. After removal of 7 bases from V and 1 base from J, the junction contained 6 bases not matched to a gene. The CDR3: CASTEDRWNTEAFF. In DNA, the CDR3 is TGTGCCAGCACCGAGGACAGGTGGAACACTGAAGCTTTCTTT.

This clonotype was observed once. This chain uses TRBV5-1 with TRBJ2-7; D gene ambiguous. V lost 2 bases and J lost 2, with 8 bases in between. This CDR3 contains 13 residues. Germline CDR1 SGHRS, CDR2 YFSETQ. This CDR3 reads CASSFSETYEQYF. The CDR3 bases are TGCGCCAGCAGCTTCTCAGAGACCTACGAGCAGTACTTC.

The table lists this clonotype with a count of one. The chain employs TRBV27 and TRBJ2-1; D unclear. This CDR3 region has 13 residues. Per germline, CDR1 MNHEY and CDR2 SMNVEV (reference sequence). Deletions cut 6 bases from V and 5 bases from J, with 11 bases between. The CDR3 sequence is CASRWANNNEQFF. The CDR3 bases are TGTGCCAGCAGGTGGGCAAATAACAATGAGCAGTTCTTC.

V usage is TRBV6-5 and J usage is TRBJ2-3; D gene uncertain. Trimming left V 6 bases short and J 3 bases short, with 19 bases between. The CDR3 consists of 16 residues. Germline-derived CDR1 and CDR2 are MNHEY and SVGAGI. CDR3 sequence (DNA): TGTGCCAGCAGCCCTGTATTATCCCTTTCGACAGATACGCAGTATTTT. It translates to CASSPVLSLSTDTQYF.

This clonotype was observed a few times. The chain recombines TRBV14 with TRBJ2-3; no definite D call. CDR1 is SGHDN and CDR2 is FVKESK in the germline V gene. The V end lost 0 bases, the J end lost 8 bases, and 6 bases lay between the germline ends. The CDR3 extends over 12 amino acids. CDR3 in amino acids: CASSQEGITQYF. The CDR3 DNA follows: TGTGCCAGCAGCCAAGAGGGTATTACGCAGTATTTT. The full variable domain, with the rest looked up from reference TRBV14 and TRBJ2-3, is EAGVTQFPSHSVIEKGQTVTLRCDPISGHDNLYWYRRVMGKEIKFLLHFVKESKQDESGMPNNRFLAERTGGTYSTLKVQPAELEDSGVYFCASSQEGITQYFGPGTRLTVL.

The chain carries TRBV10-3 and TRBJ2-1, with 7 positions matching TRBD2. CDR1 and CDR2 from the germline V gene are ENHRY and SYGVKD. The CDR3 loop spans 19 amino acids. Losses at the gene ends were 0 bases for V and 9 bases for J; bases not matched to a gene: 20. CDR3 in amino acids: CAISESGGGLGPRRGEQFF. The CDR3 DNA reads as TGTGCCATCAGTGAGTCGGGGGGAGGGCTTGGTCCCCGTCGGGGTGAGCAGTTCTTC.

The gene calls are TRBV29-1 and TRBJ1-5, with D possibly matching TRBD1 (6 bases). CDR3 length: 13 residues. CDR1 is SQVTM, CDR2 ANQGSEA, per germline. Trimming shortened V by 4 bases and J by 7 bases, and 14 bases separated the two germline ends. The CDR3 region has the DNA TGCAGCGTTGGAGGCCAGGGGAGCCAGCCCCAGCATTTT. This encodes CSVGGQGSQPQHF.